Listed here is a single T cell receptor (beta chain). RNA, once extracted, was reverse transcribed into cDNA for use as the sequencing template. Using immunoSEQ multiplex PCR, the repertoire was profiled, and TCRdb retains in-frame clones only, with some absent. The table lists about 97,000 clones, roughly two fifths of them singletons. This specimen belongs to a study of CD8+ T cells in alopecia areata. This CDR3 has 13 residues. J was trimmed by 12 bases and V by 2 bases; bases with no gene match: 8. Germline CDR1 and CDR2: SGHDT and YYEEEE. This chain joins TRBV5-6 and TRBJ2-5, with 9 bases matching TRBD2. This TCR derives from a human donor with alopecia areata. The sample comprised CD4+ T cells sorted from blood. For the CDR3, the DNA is TGTGCCAGCAGCTTTATCGGGCGGGAGGGCGAGTACTTC. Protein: CASSFIGREGEYF. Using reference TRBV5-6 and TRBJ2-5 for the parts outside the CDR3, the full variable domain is DAGVTQSPTHLIKTRGQQVTLRCSPKSGHDTVSWYQQALGQGPQFIFQYYEEEERQRGNFPDRFSGHQFPNYSSELNVNALLLGDSALYLCASSFIGREGEYFGPGTRLLVL.